This TCR beta chain was sequenced in a study of shared clonotypes between healthy human individuals. Study-wide context: A couple of female and a few male donors aged 18 to 49 were enrolled. Broader study findings: Unshared clonotypes carried lower generation probabilities than those common to all four donors.

The repertoire was sequenced with immunoSEQ multiplex PCR; TCRdb's copy has only in-frame clones and lacks some. The sample lists 2,100,000 or so clones, 90% to 96% occurring once. Germline-derived CDR1 and CDR2 are GTSNPN and SVGIG (reference sequence). The CDR3 has 15 residues. Between the trimmed V and J ends, which lost 0 bases and 5 bases, there was a span of 13 bases. Details on this clone: The antigen is unknown.

The source material was naive CD4+ T cells sorted from blood. As for subset: CD45RA+ positively selected. V usage is TRBV30 and J usage is TRBJ1-4, with a tentative D call TRBD1 (6 bases). The receptor comes from a man in his late teens or twenties in good health. Here the CDR3 DNA reads TGTGCCTGGAGTGTACCTGACAGGAGGAATGAAAAACTGTTTTTT. Its protein product is CAWSVPDRRNEKLFF.